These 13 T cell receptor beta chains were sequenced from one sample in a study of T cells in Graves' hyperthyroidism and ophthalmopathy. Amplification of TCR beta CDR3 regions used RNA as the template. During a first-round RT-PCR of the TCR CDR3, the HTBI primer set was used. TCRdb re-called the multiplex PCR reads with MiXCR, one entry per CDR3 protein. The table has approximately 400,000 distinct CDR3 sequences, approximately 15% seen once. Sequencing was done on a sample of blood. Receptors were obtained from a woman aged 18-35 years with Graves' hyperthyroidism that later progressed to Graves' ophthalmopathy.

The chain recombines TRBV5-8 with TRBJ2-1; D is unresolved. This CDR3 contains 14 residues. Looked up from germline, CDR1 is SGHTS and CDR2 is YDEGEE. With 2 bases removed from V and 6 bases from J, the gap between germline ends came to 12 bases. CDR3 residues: CASSFINGSNEQFF. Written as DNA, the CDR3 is TGTGCCAGCAGCTTTATCAACGGCTCCAATGAGCAGTTCTTC.

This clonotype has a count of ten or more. This chain's CDR3 is CASSQGTSGYQETQYF. CDR3 bases: TGTGCCAGCAGCCAAGGGACTAGCGGCTACCAAGAGACCCAGTACTTC. The chain couples TRBV3-1 to TRBJ2-5, with 10 bases fitting TRBD2. V lost 1 base and J lost 0; bases outside the gene matches: 2. CDR1 is LGHDT and CDR2 is YNNKEL in the germline V gene (reference sequence). The CDR3 runs 16 residues.

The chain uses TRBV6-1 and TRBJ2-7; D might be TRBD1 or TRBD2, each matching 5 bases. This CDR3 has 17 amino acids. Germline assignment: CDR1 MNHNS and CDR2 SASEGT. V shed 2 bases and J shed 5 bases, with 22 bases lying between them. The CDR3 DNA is TGTGCCAGCAGTGAATCTAAGGGACGGACTGAACTACACGAGCAGTACTTC. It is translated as CASSESKGRTELHEQYF.

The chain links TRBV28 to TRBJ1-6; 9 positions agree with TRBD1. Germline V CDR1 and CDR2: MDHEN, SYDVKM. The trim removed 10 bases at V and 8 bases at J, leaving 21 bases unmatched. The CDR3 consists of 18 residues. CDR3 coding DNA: TGTGCCACCAAGGGGAAGGGACAGGGAGCCGCCGGGGATTCACCCCTCCACTTT. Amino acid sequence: CATKGKGQGAAGDSPLHF.

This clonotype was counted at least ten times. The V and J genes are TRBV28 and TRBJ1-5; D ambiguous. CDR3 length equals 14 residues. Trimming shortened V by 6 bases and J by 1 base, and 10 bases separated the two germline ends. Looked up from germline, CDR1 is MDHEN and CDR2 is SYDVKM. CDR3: CASSPGWSNQPQHF. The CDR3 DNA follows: TGTGCCAGCAGCCCCGGATGGAGCAATCAGCCCCAGCATTTT.

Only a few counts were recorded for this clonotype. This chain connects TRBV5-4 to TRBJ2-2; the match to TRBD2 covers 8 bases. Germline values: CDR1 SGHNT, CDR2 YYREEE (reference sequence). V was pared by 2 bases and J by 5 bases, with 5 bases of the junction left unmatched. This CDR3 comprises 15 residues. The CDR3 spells CASSLREGRTGELFF. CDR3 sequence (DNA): TGTGCCAGCAGCTTACGGGAGGGCCGAACCGGGGAGCTGTTTTTT. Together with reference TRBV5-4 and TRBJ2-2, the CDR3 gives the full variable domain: ETGVTQSPTHLIKTRGQQVTLRCSSQSGHNTVSWYQQALGQGPQFIFQYYREEENGRGNFPPRFSGLQFPNYSSELNVNALELDDSALYLCASSLREGRTGELFFGEGSRLTVL.

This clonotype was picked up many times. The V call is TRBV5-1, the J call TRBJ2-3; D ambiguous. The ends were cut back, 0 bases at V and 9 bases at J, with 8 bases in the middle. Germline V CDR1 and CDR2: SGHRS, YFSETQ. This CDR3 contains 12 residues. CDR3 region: CASSLGQQTQYF. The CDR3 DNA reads TGCGCCAGCAGCTTGGGCCAGCAGACGCAGTATTTT. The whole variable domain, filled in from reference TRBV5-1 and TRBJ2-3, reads KAGVTQTPRYLIKTRGQQVTLSCSPISGHRSVSWYQQTPGQGLQFLFEYFSETQRNKGNFPGRFSGRQFSNSRSEMNVSTLELGDSALYLCASSLGQQTQYFGPGTRLTVL.

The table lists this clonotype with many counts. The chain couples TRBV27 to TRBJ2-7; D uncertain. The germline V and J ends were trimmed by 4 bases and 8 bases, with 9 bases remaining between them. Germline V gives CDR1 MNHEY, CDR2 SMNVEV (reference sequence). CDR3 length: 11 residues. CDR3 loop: CASSYMGKQYF. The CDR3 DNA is TGTGCCAGCAGTTATATGGGGAAGCAGTACTTC.

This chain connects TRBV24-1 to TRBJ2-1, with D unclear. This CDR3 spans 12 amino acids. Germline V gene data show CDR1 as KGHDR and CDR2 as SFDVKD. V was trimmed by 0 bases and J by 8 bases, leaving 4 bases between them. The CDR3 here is CATSDLEDEQFF. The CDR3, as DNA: TGTGCCACCAGTGATTTGGAGGATGAGCAGTTCTTC.

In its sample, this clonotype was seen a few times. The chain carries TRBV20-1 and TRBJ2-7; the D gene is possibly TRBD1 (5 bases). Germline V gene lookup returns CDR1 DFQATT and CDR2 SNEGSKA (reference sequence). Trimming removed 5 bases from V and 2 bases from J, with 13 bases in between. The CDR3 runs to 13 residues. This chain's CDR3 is CSAPQTVAYEQYF. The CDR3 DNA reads TGCAGTGCTCCGCAGACAGTAGCCTACGAGCAGTACTTC.

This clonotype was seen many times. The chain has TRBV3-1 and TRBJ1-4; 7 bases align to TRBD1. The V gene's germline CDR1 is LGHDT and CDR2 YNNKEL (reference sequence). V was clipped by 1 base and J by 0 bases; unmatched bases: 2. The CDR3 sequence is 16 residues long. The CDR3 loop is CASSQGDRATNEKLFF. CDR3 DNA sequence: TGTGCCAGCAGCCAAGGGGACAGAGCAACTAATGAAAAACTGTTTTTT.

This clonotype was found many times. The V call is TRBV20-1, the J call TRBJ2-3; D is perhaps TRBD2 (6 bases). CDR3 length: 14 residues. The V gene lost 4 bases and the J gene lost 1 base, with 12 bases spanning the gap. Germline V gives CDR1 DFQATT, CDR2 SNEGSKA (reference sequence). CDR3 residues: CSAKEGGGTDTQYF. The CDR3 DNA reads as TGCAGTGCTAAGGAGGGCGGGGGCACAGATACGCAGTATTTT.

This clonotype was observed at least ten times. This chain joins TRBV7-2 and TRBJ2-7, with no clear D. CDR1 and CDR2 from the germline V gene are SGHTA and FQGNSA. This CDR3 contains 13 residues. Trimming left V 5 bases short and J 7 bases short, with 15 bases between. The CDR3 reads CASSPTQNGEQYF. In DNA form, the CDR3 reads TGTGCCAGCAGCCCGACGCAGAACGGGGAGCAGTACTTC.